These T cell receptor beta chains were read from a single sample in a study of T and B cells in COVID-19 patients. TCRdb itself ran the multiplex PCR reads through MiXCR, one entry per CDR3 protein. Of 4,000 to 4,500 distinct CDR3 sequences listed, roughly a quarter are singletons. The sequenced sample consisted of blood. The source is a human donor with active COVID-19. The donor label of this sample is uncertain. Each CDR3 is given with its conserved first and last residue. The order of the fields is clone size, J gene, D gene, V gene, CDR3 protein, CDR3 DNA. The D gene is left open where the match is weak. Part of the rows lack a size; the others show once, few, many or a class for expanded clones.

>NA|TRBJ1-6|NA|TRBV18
CASSRAPGQPNSPLHF
TGTGCCAGCTCACGGGCACCAGGACAGCCTAATTCACCCCTCCACTTT
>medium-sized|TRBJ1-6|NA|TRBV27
CASSSFLRQGNSPLHF
TGTGCCAGCAGTTCATTCCTGAGGCAGGGGAATTCACCCCTCCACTTT
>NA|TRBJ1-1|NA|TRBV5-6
CASSLAGAIPGAFF
TGTGCCAGCAGCTTGGCCGGGGCAATCCCAGGGGCTTTCTTT
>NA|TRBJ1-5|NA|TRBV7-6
CASSSSTQLVGNQPQHF
TGTGCCAGCAGCTCCAGTACACAGTTGGTTGGCAATCAGCCCCAGCATTTT
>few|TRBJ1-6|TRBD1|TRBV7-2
CASSLGQGTSPLHF
TGTGCCAGCAGCTTAGGACAGGGGACTTCACCCCTCCACTTT
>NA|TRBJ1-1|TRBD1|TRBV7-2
CASSPRDRVTEAFF
TGTGCCAGCAGCCCCCGGGACAGGGTGACTGAAGCTTTCTTT
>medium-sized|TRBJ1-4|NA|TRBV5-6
CASSLIATNEKLFF
TGTGCCAGCAGCCTAATTGCAACTAATGAAAAACTGTTTTTT
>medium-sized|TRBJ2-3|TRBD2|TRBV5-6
CASSFASGGASTDTQYF
TGTGCCAGCAGCTTCGCTAGCGGGGGAGCTAGCACAGATACGCAGTATTTT
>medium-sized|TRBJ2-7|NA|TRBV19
CASSMGGRRRDEQYF
TGTGCCAGTAGTATGGGGGGCAGGCGCCGAGACGAGCAGTACTTC
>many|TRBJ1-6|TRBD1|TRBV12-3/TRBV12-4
CASSRTGFGSSYNSPLHF
TGTGCCAGCAGTCGGACAGGGTTTGGCAGCTCCTATAATTCACCCCTCCACTTT
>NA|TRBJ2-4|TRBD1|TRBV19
CASFGDRAQNIQYF
TGTGCCAGTTTTGGGGACAGGGCTCAAAACATTCAGTACTTC
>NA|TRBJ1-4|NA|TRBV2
CASSEDRIDEKLFF
TGTGCCAGCAGTGAAGACAGGATCGATGAAAAACTGTTTTTT
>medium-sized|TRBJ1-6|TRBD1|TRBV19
CASSIAHRQGTTFNSPLHF
TGTGCCAGTAGTATAGCCCATCGACAGGGAACGACTTTTAATTCACCCCTCCACTTT
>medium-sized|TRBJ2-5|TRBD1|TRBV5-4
CASSFGQGARETQYF
TGTGCCAGCAGCTTTGGACAGGGGGCGAGAGAGACCCAGTACTTC
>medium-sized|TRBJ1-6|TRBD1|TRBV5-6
CASSSSDRGVDSPLHF
TGTGCCAGCAGCTCGTCCGACAGGGGGGTGGATTCACCCCTCCACTTT
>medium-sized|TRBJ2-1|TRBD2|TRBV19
CASSIGGGQGTSFF
TGTGCCAGTAGTATAGGAGGGGGTCAAGGGACTAGTTTCTTC
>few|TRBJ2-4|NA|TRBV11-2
CASSLVVRERNIQYF
TGTGCCAGCAGCTTAGTTGTCAGGGAGAGAAACATTCAGTACTTC
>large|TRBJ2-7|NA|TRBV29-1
CSVEAMAGQYF
TGCAGCGTTGAAGCCATGGCGGGGCAGTACTTC
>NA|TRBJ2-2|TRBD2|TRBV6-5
CASSPGSGTIYAANTGELFF
TGTGCCAGCAGTCCTGGGTCGGGGACTATATACGCTGCGAACACCGGGGAGCTGTTTTTT
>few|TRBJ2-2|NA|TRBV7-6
CASSLVVASAIANTGELFF
TGTGCCAGCAGCTTAGTTGTTGCCTCGGCAATTGCGAACACCGGGGAGCTGTTTTTT
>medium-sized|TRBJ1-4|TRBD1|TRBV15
CATSRTRGAKEKLFF
TGTGCCACCAGCAGAACCAGGGGGGCGAAAGAAAAACTGTTTTTT
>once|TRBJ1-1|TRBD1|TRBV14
CASSHGTGAANTEAFF
TGTGCCAGCAGCCACGGGACAGGGGCCGCGAACACTGAAGCTTTCTTT
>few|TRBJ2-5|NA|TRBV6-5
CASSPRGGETQYF
TGTGCCAGCAGTCCCCGAGGTGGAGAGACCCAGTACTTC